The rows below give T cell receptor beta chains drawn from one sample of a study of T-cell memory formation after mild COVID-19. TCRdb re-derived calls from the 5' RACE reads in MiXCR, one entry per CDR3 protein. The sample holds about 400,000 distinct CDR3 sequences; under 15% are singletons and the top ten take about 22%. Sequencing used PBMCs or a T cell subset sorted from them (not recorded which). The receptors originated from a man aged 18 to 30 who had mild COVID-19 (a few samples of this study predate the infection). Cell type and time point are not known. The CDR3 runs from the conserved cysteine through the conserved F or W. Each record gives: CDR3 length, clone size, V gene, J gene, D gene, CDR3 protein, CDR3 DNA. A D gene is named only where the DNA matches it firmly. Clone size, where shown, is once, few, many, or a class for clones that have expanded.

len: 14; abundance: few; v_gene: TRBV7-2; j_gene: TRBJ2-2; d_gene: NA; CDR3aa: CASNPTGYTGELFF; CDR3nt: TGTGCCAGCAACCCGACAGGTTACACCGGGGAGCTGTTTTTT
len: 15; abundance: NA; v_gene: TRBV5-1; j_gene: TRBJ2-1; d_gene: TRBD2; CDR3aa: CASSPDRTSGGEQFF; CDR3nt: TGCGCCAGCAGCCCGGATAGGACTAGCGGGGGGGAGCAGTTCTTC
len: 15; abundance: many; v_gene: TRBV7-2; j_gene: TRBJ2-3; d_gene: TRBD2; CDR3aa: CASSLLAGYTDTQYF; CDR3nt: TGTGCCAGCAGCTTGCTAGCGGGGTACACAGATACGCAGTATTTT
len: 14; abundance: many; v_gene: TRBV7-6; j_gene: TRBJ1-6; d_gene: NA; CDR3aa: CASSLGTANSPLHF; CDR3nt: TGTGCCAGCAGCCTTGGGACGGCGAATTCACCCCTCCACTTT
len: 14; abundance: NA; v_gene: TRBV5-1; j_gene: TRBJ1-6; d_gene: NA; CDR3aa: CASSGGAVDSPLHF; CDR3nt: TGCGCCAGCAGCGGGGGTGCGGTGGATTCACCCCTCCACTTT
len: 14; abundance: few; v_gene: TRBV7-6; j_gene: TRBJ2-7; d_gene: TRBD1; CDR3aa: CASSIGQGAYEQYF; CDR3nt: TGTGCCAGCAGCATAGGACAGGGGGCCTACGAGCAGTACTTC
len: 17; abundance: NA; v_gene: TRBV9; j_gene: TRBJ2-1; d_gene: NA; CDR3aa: CASSPRGGDAGYNEQFF; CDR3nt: TGTGCCAGCAGCCCCCGGGGAGGAGACGCAGGTTACAATGAGCAGTTCTTC
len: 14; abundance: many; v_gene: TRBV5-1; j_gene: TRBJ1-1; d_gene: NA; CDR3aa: CASSLGNMNTEAFF; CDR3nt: TGCGCCAGCAGCTTGGGGAACATGAACACTGAAGCTTTCTTT
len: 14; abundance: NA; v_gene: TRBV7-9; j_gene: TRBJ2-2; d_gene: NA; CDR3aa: CASSLVAVTGELFF; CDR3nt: TGTGCCAGCAGCTTAGTGGCCGTAACCGGGGAGCTGTTTTTT
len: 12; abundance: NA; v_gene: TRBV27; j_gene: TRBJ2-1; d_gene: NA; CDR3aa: CASSSGLGKQFF; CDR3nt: TGTGCCAGCAGCTCCGGACTGGGAAAGCAGTTCTTC
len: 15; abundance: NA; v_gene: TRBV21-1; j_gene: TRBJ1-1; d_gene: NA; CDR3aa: CASSKGGVSYTEAFF; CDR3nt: TGTGCCAGCAGCAAGGGGGGGGTTTCGTACACTGAAGCTTTCTTT
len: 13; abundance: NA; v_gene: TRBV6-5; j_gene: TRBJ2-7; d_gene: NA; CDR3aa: CASSPRGPPQQYF; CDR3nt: TGTGCCAGCAGCCCTCGGGGCCCCCCCCAGCAGTACTTC
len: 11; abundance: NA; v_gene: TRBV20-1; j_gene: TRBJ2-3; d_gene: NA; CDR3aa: CRVGGTHTQYF; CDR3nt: TGCAGAGTGGGAGGTACCCATACGCAGTATTTT
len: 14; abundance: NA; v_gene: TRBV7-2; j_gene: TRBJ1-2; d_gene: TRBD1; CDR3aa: CASIPTGGNYGYTF; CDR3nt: TGTGCCAGCATCCCGACAGGGGGCAACTATGGCTACACCTTC
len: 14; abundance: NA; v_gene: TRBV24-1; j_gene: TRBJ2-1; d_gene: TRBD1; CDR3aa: CATSQGQGYNEQFF; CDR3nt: TGTGCCACCAGTCAGGGACAGGGCTACAATGAGCAGTTCTTC
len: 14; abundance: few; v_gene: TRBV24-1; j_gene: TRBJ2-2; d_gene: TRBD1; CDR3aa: CATAGTGTTGELFF; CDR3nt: TGTGCCACCGCCGGGACAGGGACCACCGGGGAGCTGTTTTTT
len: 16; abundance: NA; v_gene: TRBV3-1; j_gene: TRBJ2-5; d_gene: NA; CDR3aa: CASSQDRSRILRAQYF; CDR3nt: TGTGCCAGCAGCCAAGATCGGAGCCGGATCCTTCGAGCCCAGTACTTC
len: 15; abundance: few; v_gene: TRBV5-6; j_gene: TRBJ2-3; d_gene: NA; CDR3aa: CASSFWERGTDTQYF; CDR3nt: TGTGCCAGCAGCTTTTGGGAAAGGGGCACAGATACGCAGTATTTT
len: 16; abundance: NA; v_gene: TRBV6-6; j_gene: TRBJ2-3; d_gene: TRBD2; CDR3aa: CASTPGTSGAGDTQYF; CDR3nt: TGTGCCAGCACCCCCGGGACTAGCGGGGCGGGAGATACGCAGTATTTT
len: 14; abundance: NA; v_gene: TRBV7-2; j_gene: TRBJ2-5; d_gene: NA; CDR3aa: CASSLDGGTETQYF; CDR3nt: TGTGCCAGCAGCTTAGACGGGGGTACGGAGACCCAGTACTTC
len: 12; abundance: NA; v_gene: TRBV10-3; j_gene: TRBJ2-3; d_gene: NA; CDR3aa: CAILGGGDTQYF; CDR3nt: TGTGCCATCCTTGGGGGAGGAGATACGCAGTATTTT
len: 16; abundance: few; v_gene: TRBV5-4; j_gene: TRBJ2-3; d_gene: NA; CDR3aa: CASSLDGLTAADTQYF; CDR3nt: TGTGCCAGCAGCTTGGATGGCCTTACCGCCGCAGATACGCAGTATTTT
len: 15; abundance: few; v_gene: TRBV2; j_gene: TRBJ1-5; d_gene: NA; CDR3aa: CASSAITAGNQPQHF; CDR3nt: TGTGCCAGCAGTGCAATCACTGCGGGCAATCAGCCCCAGCATTTT
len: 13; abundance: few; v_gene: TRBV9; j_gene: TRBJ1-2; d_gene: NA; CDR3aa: CASSVEPEVGYTF; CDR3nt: TGTGCCAGCAGCGTAGAACCGGAGGTGGGCTACACCTTC